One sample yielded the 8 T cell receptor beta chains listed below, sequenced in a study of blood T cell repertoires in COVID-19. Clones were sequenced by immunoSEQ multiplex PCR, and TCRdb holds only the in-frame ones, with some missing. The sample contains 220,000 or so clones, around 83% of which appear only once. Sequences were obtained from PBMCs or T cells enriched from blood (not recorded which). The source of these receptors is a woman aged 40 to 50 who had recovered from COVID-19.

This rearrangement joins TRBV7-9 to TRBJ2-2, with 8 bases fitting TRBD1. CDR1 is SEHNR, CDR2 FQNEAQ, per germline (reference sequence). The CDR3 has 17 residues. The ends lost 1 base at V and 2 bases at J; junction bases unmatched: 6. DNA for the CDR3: TGTGCCAGCAGCTTAGTGGCAGGGGGCATAAACACCGGGGAGCTGTTTTTT. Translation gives CASSLVAGGINTGELFF.

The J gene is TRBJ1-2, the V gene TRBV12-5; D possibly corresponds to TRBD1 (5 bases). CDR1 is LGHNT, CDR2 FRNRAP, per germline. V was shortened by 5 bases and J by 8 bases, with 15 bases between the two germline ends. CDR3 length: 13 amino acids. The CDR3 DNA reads TGTGCTAGTGGTGCCCGGGGGAGGGGAGGCTACACCTTC. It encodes CASGARGRGGYTF.

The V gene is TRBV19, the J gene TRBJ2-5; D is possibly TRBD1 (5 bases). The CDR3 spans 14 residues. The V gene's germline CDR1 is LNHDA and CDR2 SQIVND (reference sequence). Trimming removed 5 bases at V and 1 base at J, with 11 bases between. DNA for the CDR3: TGTGCCAGTAGTCCGACAGCGTTCCAAGAGACCCAGTACTTC. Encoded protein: CASSPTAFQETQYF.

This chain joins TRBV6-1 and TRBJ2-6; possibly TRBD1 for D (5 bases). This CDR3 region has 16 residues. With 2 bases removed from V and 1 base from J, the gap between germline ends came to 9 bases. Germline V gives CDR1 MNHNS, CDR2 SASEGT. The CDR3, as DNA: TGTGCCAGCAGTGAACGCTACAGGTCTGGGGCCAACGTCCTGACTTTC. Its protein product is CASSERYRSGANVLTF.

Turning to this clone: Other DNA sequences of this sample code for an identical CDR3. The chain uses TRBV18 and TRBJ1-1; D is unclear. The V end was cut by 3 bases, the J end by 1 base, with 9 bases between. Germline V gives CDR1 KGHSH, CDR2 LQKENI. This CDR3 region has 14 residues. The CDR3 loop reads CASSPLAGNTEAFF. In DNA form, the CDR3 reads TGTGCCAGCTCACCCCTTGCCGGGAACACTGAAGCTTTCTTT.

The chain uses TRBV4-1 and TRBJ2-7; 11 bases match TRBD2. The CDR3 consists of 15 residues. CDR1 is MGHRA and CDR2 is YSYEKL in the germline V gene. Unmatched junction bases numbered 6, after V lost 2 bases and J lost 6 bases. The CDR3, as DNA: TGCGCCAGCAGCCAATTAACTAGCGGGAGTGTCGAGCAGTACTTC. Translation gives CASSQLTSGSVEQYF.

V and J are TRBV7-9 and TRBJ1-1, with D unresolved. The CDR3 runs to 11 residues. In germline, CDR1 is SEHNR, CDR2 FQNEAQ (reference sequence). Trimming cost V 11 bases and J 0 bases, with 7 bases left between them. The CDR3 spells CACLLNTEAFF. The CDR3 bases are TGTGCCTGTCTACTGAACACTGAAGCTTTCTTT. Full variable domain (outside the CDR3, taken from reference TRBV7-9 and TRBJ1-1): DTGVSQNPRHKITKRGQNVTFRCDPISEHNRLYWYRQTLGQGPEFLTYFQNEAQLEKSRLLSDRFSAERPKGSFSTLEIQRTEQGDSAMYLCACLLNTEAFFGQGTRLTVV.

The CDR3 here is CATGTGPVGQYF. Written as DNA, the CDR3 is TGCGCCACGGGGACAGGCCCCGTCGGGCAGTACTTC. The chain employs TRBV10-1 and TRBJ2-7; 8 bases are a match to TRBD1. Germline V gene lookup returns CDR1 WNHNN and CDR2 SYGVQD (reference sequence). J gave up 9 bases and V 10 bases, and 11 bases lay outside the gene matches. The CDR3 sequence is 12 residues long.